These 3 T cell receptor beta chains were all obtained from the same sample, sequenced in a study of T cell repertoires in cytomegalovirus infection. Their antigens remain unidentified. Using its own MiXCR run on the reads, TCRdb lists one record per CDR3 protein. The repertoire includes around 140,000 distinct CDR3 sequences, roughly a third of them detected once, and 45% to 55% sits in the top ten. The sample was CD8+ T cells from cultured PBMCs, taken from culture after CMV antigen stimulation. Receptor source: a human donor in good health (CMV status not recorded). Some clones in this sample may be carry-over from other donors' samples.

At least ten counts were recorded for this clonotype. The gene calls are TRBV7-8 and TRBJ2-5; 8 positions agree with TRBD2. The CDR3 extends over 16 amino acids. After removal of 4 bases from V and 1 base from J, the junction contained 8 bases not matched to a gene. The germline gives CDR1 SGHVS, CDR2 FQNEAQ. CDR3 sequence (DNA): TGTGCCAGCAGCTCCGAGAGCGGGGGCCTCCAAGAGACCCAGTACTTC. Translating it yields CASSSESGGLQETQYF.

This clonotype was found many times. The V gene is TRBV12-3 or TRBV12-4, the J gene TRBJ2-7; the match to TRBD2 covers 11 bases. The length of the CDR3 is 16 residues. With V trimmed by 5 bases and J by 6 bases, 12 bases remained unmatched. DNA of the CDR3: TGTGCCAGCAGTCCCCTCGCTAGCGGGGGGCAGGGCGAGCAGTACTTC. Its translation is CASSPLASGGQGEQYF.

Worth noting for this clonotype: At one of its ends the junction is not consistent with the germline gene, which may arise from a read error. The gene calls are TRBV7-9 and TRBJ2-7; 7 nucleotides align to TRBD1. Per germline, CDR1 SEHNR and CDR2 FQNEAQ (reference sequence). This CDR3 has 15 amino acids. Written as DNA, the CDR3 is TGTGCCAACAGCCGTCCGACAGGGAATGTTTACGAGCAGTACTTC. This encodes CANSRPTGNVYEQYF.